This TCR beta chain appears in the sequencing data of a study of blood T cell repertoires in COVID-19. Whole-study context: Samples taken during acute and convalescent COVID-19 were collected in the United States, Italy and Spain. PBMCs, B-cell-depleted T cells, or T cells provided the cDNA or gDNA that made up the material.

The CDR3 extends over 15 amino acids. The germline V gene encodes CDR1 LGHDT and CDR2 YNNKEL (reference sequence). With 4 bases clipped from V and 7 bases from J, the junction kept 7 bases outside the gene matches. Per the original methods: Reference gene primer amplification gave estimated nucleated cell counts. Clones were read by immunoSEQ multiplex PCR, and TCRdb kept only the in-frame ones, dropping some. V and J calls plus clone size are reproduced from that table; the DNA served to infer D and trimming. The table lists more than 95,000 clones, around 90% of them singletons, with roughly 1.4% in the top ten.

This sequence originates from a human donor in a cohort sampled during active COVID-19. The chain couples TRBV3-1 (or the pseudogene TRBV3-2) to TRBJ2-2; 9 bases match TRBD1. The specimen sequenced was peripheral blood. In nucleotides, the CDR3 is TGTGCCAGCAGCCGATCGACAGGGGGTGGCGGGGAGCTGTTTTTT. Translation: CASSRSTGGGGELFF.